This T cell receptor (beta chain) was recovered during a study of beta chain features in type 1 diabetes. Study results and limitations: For type 1 diabetes patients, VDJ junctions showed fewer insertions and more deletions.

The whole isolated RNA underwent reverse transcription, so sequencing captured expressed TCRB transcripts. Method: immunoSEQ multiplex PCR; TCRdb's copy keeps in-frame clones and lacks some. Of under 400,000 clones listed, roughly 12% are singletons. On this clone itself: Its antigen is as yet unknown.

Trimming removed 3 bases from V and 0 bases from J; junction bases left unmatched: 4. Germline CDR1 is SGHRS and CDR2 is YFSETQ. The CDR3 loop spans 17 amino acids. This chain uses TRBV5-1 with TRBJ2-6; TRBD1 matches at 9 bases. This clonotype was sampled from a man younger than 35 in good health. Input material: naive CD4+ T cells from blood. The CDR3 spells CASSWTGALSGANVLTF. CDR3 bases: TGCGCCAGCAGCTGGACAGGGGCCCTCTCTGGGGCCAACGTCCTGACTTTC.